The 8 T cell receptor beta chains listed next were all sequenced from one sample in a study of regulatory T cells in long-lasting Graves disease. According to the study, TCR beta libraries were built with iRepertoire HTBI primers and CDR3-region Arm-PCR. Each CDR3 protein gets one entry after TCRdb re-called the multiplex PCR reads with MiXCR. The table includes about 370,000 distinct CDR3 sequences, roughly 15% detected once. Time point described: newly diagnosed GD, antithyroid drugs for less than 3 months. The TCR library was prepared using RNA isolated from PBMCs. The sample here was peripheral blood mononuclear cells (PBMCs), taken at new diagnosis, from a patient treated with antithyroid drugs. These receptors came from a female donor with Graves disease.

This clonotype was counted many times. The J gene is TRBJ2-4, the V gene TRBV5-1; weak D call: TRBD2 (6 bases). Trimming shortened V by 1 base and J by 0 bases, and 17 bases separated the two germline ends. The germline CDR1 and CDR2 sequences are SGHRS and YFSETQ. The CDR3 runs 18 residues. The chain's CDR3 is CASSLTSAGPLAKNIQYF. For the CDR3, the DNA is TGCGCCAGCAGCTTGACTTCAGCGGGTCCTCTAGCCAAAAACATTCAGTACTTC.

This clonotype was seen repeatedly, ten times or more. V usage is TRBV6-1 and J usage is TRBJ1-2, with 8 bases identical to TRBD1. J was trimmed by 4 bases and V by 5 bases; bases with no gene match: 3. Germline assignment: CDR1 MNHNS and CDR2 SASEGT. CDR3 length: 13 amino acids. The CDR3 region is CASSRTGTYGYTF. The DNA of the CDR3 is TGTGCCAGCAGTAGGACAGGGACCTATGGCTACACCTTC.

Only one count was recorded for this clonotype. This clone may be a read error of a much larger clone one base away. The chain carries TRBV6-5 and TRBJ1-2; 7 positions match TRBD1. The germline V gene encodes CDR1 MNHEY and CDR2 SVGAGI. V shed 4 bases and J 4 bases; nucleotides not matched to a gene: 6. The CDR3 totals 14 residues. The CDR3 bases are TGTGCCAGCAGTTTGTACAGGGGAGGCTATGGCTACACCTTC. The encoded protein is CASSLYRGGYGYTF.

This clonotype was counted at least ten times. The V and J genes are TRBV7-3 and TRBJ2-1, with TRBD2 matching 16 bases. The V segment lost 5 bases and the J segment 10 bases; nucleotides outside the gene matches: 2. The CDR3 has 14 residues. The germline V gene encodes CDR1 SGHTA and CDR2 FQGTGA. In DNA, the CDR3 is TGTGCCAGCAGCGCGGGACTAGCGGGAGGGGAGCAGTTCTTC. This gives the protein CASSAGLAGGEQFF.

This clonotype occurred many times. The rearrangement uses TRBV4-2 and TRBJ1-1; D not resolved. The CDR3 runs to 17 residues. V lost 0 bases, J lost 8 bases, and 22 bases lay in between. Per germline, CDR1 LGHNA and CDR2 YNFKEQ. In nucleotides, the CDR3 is TGTGCCAGCAGCCAAGATTTGGGTCAGGCGACTGCTCGAGAAGCTTTCTTT. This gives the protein CASSQDLGQATAREAFF.

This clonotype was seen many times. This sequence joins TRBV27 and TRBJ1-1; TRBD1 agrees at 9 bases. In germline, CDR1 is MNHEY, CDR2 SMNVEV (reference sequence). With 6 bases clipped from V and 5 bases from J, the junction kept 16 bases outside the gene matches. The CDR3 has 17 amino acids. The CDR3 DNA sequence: TGTGCCAGCAGACGGCTCCAAACACAGGGGGCGCGGACTGAAGCTTTCTTT. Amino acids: CASRRLQTQGARTEAFF.

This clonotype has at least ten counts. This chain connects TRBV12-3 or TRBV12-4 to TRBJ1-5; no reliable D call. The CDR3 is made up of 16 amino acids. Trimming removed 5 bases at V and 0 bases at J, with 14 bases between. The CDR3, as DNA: TGTGCCAGCAGTGGTGCAAGGCCCTCTAGCAATCAGCCCCAGCATTTT. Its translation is CASSGARPSSNQPQHF.

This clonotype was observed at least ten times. The CDR3 bases are TGTGCCAGCAGCCACGGCGGGGCCGGCGGAGATACGCAGTATTTT. It yields the protein CASSHGGAGGDTQYF. The chain links TRBV6-1 to TRBJ2-3; possibly TRBD2 for D (6 bases). This CDR3 is built from 15 residues. Trimming left V 6 bases short and J 5 bases short, with 18 bases between. Per germline, CDR1 MNHNS and CDR2 SASEGT.